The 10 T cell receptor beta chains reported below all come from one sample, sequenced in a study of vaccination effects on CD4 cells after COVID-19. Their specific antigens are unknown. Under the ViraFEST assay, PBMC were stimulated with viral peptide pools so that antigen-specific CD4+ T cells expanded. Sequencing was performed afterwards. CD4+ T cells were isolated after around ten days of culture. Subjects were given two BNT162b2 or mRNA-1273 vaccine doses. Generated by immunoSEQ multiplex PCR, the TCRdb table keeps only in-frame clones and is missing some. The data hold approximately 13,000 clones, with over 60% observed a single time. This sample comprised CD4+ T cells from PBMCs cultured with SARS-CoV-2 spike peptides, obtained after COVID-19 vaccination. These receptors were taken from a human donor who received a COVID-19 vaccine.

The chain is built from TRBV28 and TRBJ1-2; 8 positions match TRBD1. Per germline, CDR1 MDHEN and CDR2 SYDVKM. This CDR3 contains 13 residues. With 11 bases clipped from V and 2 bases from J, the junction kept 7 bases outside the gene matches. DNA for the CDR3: TGTGCCGCAAACAGGGGGAACAACTATGGCTACACCTTC. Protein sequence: CAANRGNNYGYTF.

The DNA of the CDR3 is TGTGCCAGCAGCAAAGCGGGACAGCTATGCGACGAGCAGTACTTC. Protein product: CASSKAGQLCDEQYF. The gene calls are TRBV21-1 and TRBJ2-7; the table names TRBD1, a call not compared with the DNA. TRBV21-1 is a listed pseudogene. There are 15 residues in the CDR3.

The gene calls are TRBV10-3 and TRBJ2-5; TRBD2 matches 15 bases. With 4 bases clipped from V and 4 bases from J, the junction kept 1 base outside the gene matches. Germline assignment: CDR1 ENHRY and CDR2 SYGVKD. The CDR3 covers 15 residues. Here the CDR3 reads CAISGTSGGVETQYF. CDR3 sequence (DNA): TGTGCCATCAGTGGGACTAGCGGGGGGGTAGAGACCCAGTACTTC.

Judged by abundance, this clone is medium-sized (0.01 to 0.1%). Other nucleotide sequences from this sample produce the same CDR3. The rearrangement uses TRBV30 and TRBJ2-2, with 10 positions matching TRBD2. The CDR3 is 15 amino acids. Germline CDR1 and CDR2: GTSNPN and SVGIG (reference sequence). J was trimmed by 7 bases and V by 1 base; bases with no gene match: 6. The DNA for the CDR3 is TGTGCCTGGAGTGGTCTAGCGGGAGTGGTCGGGGAGCTGTTTTTT. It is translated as CAWSGLAGVVGELFF.

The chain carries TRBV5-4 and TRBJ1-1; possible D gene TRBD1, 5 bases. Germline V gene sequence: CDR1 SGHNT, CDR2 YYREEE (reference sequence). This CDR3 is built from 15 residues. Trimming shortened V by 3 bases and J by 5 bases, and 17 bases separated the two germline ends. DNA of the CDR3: TGTGCCAGCAGCTCCCAGACAGCTTGGGGGACTGAAGCTTTCTTT. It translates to CASSSQTAWGTEAFF.

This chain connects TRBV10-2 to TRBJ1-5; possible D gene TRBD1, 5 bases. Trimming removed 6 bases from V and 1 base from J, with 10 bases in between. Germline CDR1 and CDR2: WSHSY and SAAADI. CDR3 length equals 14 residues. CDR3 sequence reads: CASSDNRSNQPQHF. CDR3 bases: TGCGCCAGCAGCGATAACAGGAGCAATCAGCCCCAGCATTTT.

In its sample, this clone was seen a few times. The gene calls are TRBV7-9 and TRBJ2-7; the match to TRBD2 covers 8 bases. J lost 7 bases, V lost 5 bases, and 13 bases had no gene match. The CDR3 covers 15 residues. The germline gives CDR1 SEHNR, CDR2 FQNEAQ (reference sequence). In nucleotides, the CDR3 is TGTGCCAGCAGCGGTTTCGGGACTAGAGGTCGGGAGCAGTACTTC. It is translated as CASSGFGTRGREQYF.

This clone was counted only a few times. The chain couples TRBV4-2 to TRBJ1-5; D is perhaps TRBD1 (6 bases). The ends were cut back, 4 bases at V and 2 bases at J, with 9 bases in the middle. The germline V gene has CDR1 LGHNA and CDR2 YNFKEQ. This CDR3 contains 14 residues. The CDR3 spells CASSLQGGNQPQHF. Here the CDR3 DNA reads TGTGCCAGCAGCCTACAGGGAGGCAATCAGCCCCAGCATTTT.

Here the CDR3 reads CASSLGQLNTEAFF. In DNA form, the CDR3 reads TGTGCCAGCAGCCTGGGACAGTTGAACACTGAAGCTTTCTTT. This chain joins TRBV3-1 (or the pseudogene TRBV3-2) and TRBJ1-1; TRBD1 matches 7 bases. Germline values: CDR1 LGHDT, CDR2 YNNKEL (reference sequence). J gave up 0 bases and V 4 bases, and 2 bases lay outside the gene matches. CDR3 length equals 14 residues.

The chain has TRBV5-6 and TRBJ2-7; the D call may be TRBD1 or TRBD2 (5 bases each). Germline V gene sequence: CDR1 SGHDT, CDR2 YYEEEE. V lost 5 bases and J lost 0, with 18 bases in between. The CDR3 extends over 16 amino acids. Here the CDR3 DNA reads TGTGCCAGCAGTCACTTCCGGGACCGACACTCCTACGAGCAGTACTTC. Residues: CASSHFRDRHSYEQYF.